Listed here are 30 T cell receptor beta chains from one sample, sequenced in a study of blood T cell repertoires in COVID-19. TCRdb's table, derived via immunoSEQ multiplex PCR, lists solely in-frame clones and lacks some. The sample has about 54,000 clones; 88% are singletons. The sample taken for sequencing was peripheral blood. The receptors were sampled from a man aged 55 to 70 with active COVID-19.

CDR3 DNA sequence: TGTGCCAGCAGCCCTGGACTAGCGGGAGTCCCCGGGGAGCTGTTTTTT. This translates into CASSPGLAGVPGELFF. The J gene is TRBJ2-2, the V gene TRBV4-2; 13 nucleotides match TRBD2. The CDR3 contains 16 residues. V lost 4 bases, J lost 6 bases, and 5 bases stayed unmatched. Germline V lookup: CDR1 LGHNA, CDR2 YNFKEQ.

The chain recombines TRBV5-1 with TRBJ2-4; maybe TRBD2 (5 bases). Trimming removed 0 bases from V and 1 base from J, with 8 bases in between. The CDR3 runs 15 residues. Germline-derived CDR1 and CDR2 are SGHRS and YFSETQ. The CDR3 nucleotides are TGCGCCAGCAGCTTGGGAGGGCCGGCCAAAAACATTCAGTACTTC. Residues: CASSLGGPAKNIQYF.

This chain connects TRBV4-1 to TRBJ2-1; D gene unclear. V dropped 5 bases and J dropped 5 bases, with 7 bases sitting between them. The germline V gene encodes CDR1 MGHRA and CDR2 YSYEKL. This CDR3 spans 12 amino acids. CDR3 nucleotides: TGCGCCAGCAGCTCTTTTGACAATGAGCAGTTCTTC. Its translation is CASSSFDNEQFF.

The V and J genes are TRBV27 and TRBJ1-2; 7 nucleotides match TRBD1. From germline, CDR1 is MNHEY and CDR2 SMNVEV (reference sequence). The CDR3 is 14 residues long. J lost 2 bases, V lost 0 bases, and 0 bases had no gene match. The CDR3 sequence: CASSLSDRNYGYTF. CDR3 DNA: TGTGCCAGCAGTTTATCGGACAGGAACTATGGCTACACCTTC.

The CDR3, as DNA: TGTGCCAGCCAGCGTGCAGGACTGAGTACCTACGAGCAGTACTTC. It yields the protein CASQRAGLSTYEQYF. This rearrangement joins TRBV6-5 to TRBJ2-7; D might be TRBD2 (5 bases). The germline V and J ends were trimmed by 8 bases and 2 bases, with 19 bases remaining between them. CDR3 size: 15 residues. The germline V gene encodes CDR1 MNHEY and CDR2 SVGAGI.

V and J are TRBV11-3 and TRBJ2-2; D possibly corresponds to TRBD2 (6 bases). V dropped 6 bases and J dropped 3 bases, with 11 bases sitting between them. Germline CDR1 is SGHNT and CDR2 is YENEEA. This CDR3 contains 14 residues. The DNA for the CDR3 is TGTGCCAGCAGACATAGCGGTTACACCGGGGAGCTGTTTTTT. It codes for CASRHSGYTGELFF.

The rearrangement links TRBV3-1 (or the pseudogene TRBV3-2) to TRBJ1-2; 7 bases are a match to TRBD1. The CDR3 has 14 amino acids. Trimming took 0 bases from V and 6 from J; bases not matched to a gene: 4. CDR1 is LGHDT and CDR2 is YNNKEL in the germline V gene (reference sequence). The CDR3 is CASSQEGRGNGYTF. CDR3 in DNA: TGTGCCAGCAGCCAAGAGGGCAGGGGGAATGGCTACACCTTC.

The genes are TRBV9 and TRBJ1-3, with D unclear. Germline V gives CDR1 SGDLS, CDR2 YYNGEE. Trimming took 4 bases from V and 3 from J, leaving 11 bases between them. The CDR3 consists of 14 residues. CDR3 bases: TGTGCCAGCAGCTCAGTCGGGGATGGAAACACCATATATTTT. Translated, it gives CASSSVGDGNTIYF.

This clone was seen once. V gene TRBV4-1 combines with J gene TRBJ1-1; D not certain. Trimming stripped 5 bases from V and 0 bases from J, with 13 bases between. The CDR3 is 15 residues long. Germline lookup yields CDR1 MGHRA and CDR2 YSYEKL. The CDR3 loop is CASSTENFMNTEAFF. CDR3 coding DNA: TGCGCCAGCAGCACAGAAAATTTTATGAACACTGAAGCTTTCTTT.

The V and J genes are TRBV12-3 or TRBV12-4 and TRBJ1-4; the D gene is possibly TRBD1 (5 bases). The V gene lost 7 bases and the J gene lost 10 bases, with 13 bases spanning the gap. The CDR3 covers 12 residues. Here the CDR3 DNA reads TGTGCCAGCATGAGTGGGGGGGGAAAACTGTTTTTT. Translated, it gives CASMSGGGKLFF.

V usage is TRBV19 and J usage is TRBJ2-7; D may be TRBD1 (6 bases). Germline CDR1 and CDR2: LNHDA and SQIVND (reference sequence). The V gene lost 7 bases and the J gene lost 4 bases, with 14 bases spanning the gap. The CDR3 is 13 amino acids. The CDR3 reads CASKETGPYEQYF. DNA of the CDR3: TGTGCCAGTAAGGAGACAGGACCTTACGAGCAGTACTTC.

The sample holds one count of this clone. This chain links TRBV29-1 with TRBJ1-5, with 8 bases fitting TRBD1. The germline V gene encodes CDR1 SQVTM and CDR2 ANQGSEA. This CDR3 is built from 14 residues. Trimming took 7 bases from V and 2 from J; bases not matched to a gene: 7. The chain's CDR3 is CSDRTGPCNQPQHF. CDR3 DNA: TGCAGCGACCGGACAGGGCCATGCAATCAGCCCCAGCATTTT.

The chain carries TRBV5-1 and TRBJ2-1; D remains unclear. This CDR3 has 14 amino acids. V was clipped by 2 bases and J by 5 bases, with 11 bases between them. Germline V CDR1 and CDR2: SGHRS, YFSETQ. The CDR3 loop is CASSLPVVHNEQFF. In DNA form, the CDR3 reads TGCGCCAGCAGCTTACCGGTGGTCCACAATGAGCAGTTCTTC.

The chain has TRBV5-1 and TRBJ2-7; 7 nucleotides line up with TRBD2. There are 16 residues in the CDR3. Germline CDR1 reads SGHRS; CDR2 reads YFSETQ. Germline trimming cut 4 bases from V and 1 base from J; bases unmatched to any gene: 11. This chain's CDR3 is CASSSALGGWSYEQYF. The CDR3 nucleotides read TGCGCCAGCAGCAGCGCATTGGGGGGGTGGTCCTACGAGCAGTACTTC.

The sample holds a few counts of this clone. This sequence joins TRBV29-1 and TRBJ2-7, with a tentative D call TRBD1 (5 bases). This CDR3 is 12 amino acids long. Germline V gives CDR1 SQVTM, CDR2 ANQGSEA. V was cut by 5 bases and J by 1 base, with 9 bases left in between. CDR3 region: CSVKTASYEQYF. The CDR3 nucleotides are TGCAGCGTTAAGACAGCGTCCTACGAGCAGTACTTC.

This clone was seen only a few times. The chain employs TRBV6-5 and TRBJ2-1, with TRBD1 as a possible D gene (6 bases). The V gene's germline CDR1 is MNHEY and CDR2 SVGAGI. The germline V and J ends were trimmed by 6 bases and 9 bases, with 18 bases remaining between them. CDR3 length equals 14 residues. As DNA, the CDR3 is TGTGCCAGCAGAACAGGGCGGTCCTTTGGTGAGCAGTTCTTC. It specifies CASRTGRSFGEQFF.

This sequence joins TRBV12-3 or TRBV12-4 and TRBJ2-1; 7 bases line up with TRBD2. The CDR3 spans 13 residues. Unmatched junction bases numbered 5, after V lost 6 bases and J lost 6 bases. The CDR3 is CASRVGGSNEQFF. CDR3 coding DNA: TGTGCCAGCAGAGTTGGCGGGAGCAATGAGCAGTTCTTC.

The chain couples TRBV20-1 to TRBJ1-1, with TRBD1 as a possible D gene (5 bases). CDR1 is DFQATT and CDR2 is SNEGSKA in the germline V gene (reference sequence). Deletions cut 1 base from V and 8 bases from J, with 8 bases between. CDR3 length: 11 residues. DNA for the CDR3: TGCAGTGCTAGAGGGGGCCTCGAAGCTTTCTTT. It translates to CSARGGLEAFF.

The rearrangement joins TRBV14 to TRBJ2-1; TRBD2 agrees at 7 bases. Germline CDR1 reads SGHDN; CDR2 reads FVKESK. The J segment lost 3 bases and the V segment lost 4 bases, leaving 6 bases of the junction unmatched. The CDR3 extends over 15 amino acids. CDR3 sequence reads: CASSRPGTNYNEQFF. As DNA, the CDR3 is TGTGCCAGCAGCCGCCCCGGGACTAACTACAATGAGCAGTTCTTC.

This clone was seen once. The rearrangement joins TRBV3-1 (or the pseudogene TRBV3-2) to TRBJ1-5; 9 bases align to TRBD1. From germline, CDR1 is LGHDT and CDR2 YNNKEL (reference sequence). This CDR3 has 18 amino acids. Trimming at V came to 5 bases and at J to 3 bases, leaving 14 bases not matched to a gene. As DNA, the CDR3 is TGTGCCAGCAGCTCTCCGGGACAGGGCAATAGTGACAATCAGCCCCAGCATTTT. Protein: CASSSPGQGNSDNQPQHF.

The V call is TRBV19, the J call TRBJ2-1, with D possibly matching TRBD1 (5 bases). Looked up from germline, CDR1 is LNHDA and CDR2 is SQIVND (reference sequence). The CDR3 length is 14 residues. The V and J ends lost 1 base and 8 bases respectively, with 12 bases between them. DNA for the CDR3: TGTGCCAGTAGTATAGCAAGGGGTTCCGATGAGCAGTTCTTC. Translating it yields CASSIARGSDEQFF.

The V and J genes are TRBV9 and TRBJ2-1, with a tentative D call TRBD2 (8 bases). Germline assignment: CDR1 SGDLS and CDR2 YYNGEE. The CDR3 runs to 15 residues. Trimming left V 4 bases short and J 2 bases short, with 13 bases between. The CDR3 is CASSLAGQTYNEQFF. Here the CDR3 DNA reads TGTGCCAGCAGCTTAGCGGGACAGACCTACAATGAGCAGTTCTTC. The complete variable domain, with remaining parts taken from reference TRBV9 and TRBJ2-1, reads DSGVTQTPKHLITATGQRVTLRCSPRSGDLSVYWYQQSLDQGLQFLIQYYNGEERAKGNILERFSAQQFPDLHSELNLSSLELGDSALYFCASSLAGQTYNEQFFGPGTRLTVL.

This clone was detected a few times. The V and J genes are TRBV7-8 and TRBJ1-1, with TRBD1 matching 8 bases. The CDR3 consists of 16 residues. Germline V gene lookup returns CDR1 SGHVS and CDR2 FQNEAQ. Trimming cost V 4 bases and J 0 bases; bases outside gene matches: 7. The CDR3 region has the DNA TGTGCCAGCAGCTCCGGACAGGGCTACCTGAACACTGAAGCTTTCTTT. Amino acid sequence: CASSSGQGYLNTEAFF.

Only one count was recorded for this clone. This sequence joins TRBV6-5 and TRBJ1-6, with D unclear. This CDR3 region has 13 residues. V was pared by 10 bases and J by 7 bases, with 14 bases between. Germline CDR1 reads MNHEY; CDR2 reads SVGAGI. CDR3 sequence: CATGDQHNSPLHF. For the CDR3, the DNA is TGTGCCACCGGAGATCAGCACAATTCACCCCTCCACTTT.

The chain employs TRBV29-1 and TRBJ2-5, with 9 bases identical to TRBD2. Unmatched junction bases numbered 6, after V lost 4 bases and J lost 3 bases. The germline CDR1 and CDR2 sequences are SQVTM and ANQGSEA. This CDR3 has 14 residues. The CDR3 DNA is TGCAGCGTTGGCGGCGGGAGGGGAAAAGAGACCCAGTACTTC. Translating gives CSVGGGRGKETQYF.

J is TRBJ2-5 and V is TRBV5-8, with D tentatively TRBD2 (6 bases). CDR3 size: 17 residues. The germline gives CDR1 SGHTS, CDR2 YDEGEE. Trimming pared 1 base from V and 5 bases from J, leaving 21 bases between. The CDR3 region is CASSLIIAGSILETQYF. CDR3 DNA sequence: TGTGCCAGCAGCTTGATTATCGCGGGGAGTATTTTGGAGACCCAGTACTTC.

The gene calls are TRBV11-3 and TRBJ2-1, with D perhaps TRBD2 (5 bases). This CDR3 has 16 residues. V shed 1 base and J shed 5 bases, with 15 bases lying between them. Germline V lookup: CDR1 SGHNT, CDR2 YENEEA. The CDR3 DNA reads TGTGCCAGCAGCTTAGGCCCAAATGGGCGGGACAATGAGCAGTTCTTC. Translating it yields CASSLGPNGRDNEQFF.

The rearrangement links TRBV10-1 to TRBJ1-2, with D perhaps TRBD1 (6 bases). The ends were cut back, 8 bases at V and 1 base at J, with 17 bases in the middle. The length of the CDR3 is 15 residues. The germline CDR1 and CDR2 sequences are WNHNN and SYGVQD (reference sequence). In DNA form, the CDR3 reads TGCGCCAGCTGGAGGTTCGACAGGTTTAACTATGGCTACACCTTC. Translating it yields CASWRFDRFNYGYTF.

This clone occurred once. V usage is TRBV9 and J usage is TRBJ1-2; weak D call: TRBD1 (5 bases). The ends were cut back, 0 bases at V and 8 bases at J, with 14 bases in the middle. Germline V lookup: CDR1 SGDLS, CDR2 YYNGEE. There are 14 residues in the CDR3. In nucleotides, the CDR3 is TGTGCCAGCAGCGTAGGGGTGTTCCAGGGCGGCTACACCTTC. It yields the protein CASSVGVFQGGYTF. Based on the CDR3 plus reference TRBV9 and TRBJ1-2, the full variable domain is DSGVTQTPKHLITATGQRVTLRCSPRSGDLSVYWYQQSLDQGLQFLIQYYNGEERAKGNILERFSAQQFPDLHSELNLSSLELGDSALYFCASSVGVFQGGYTFGSGTRLTVV.

The rearrangement joins TRBV19 to TRBJ2-1; 11 nucleotides align to TRBD2. The length of the CDR3 is 14 residues. The trim removed 5 bases at V and 5 bases at J, leaving 2 bases unmatched. Germline CDR1 reads LNHDA; CDR2 reads SQIVND (reference sequence). Here the CDR3 reads CASSPSGRNNEQFF. CDR3 DNA sequence: TGTGCCAGTAGTCCTAGCGGGAGGAACAATGAGCAGTTCTTC.